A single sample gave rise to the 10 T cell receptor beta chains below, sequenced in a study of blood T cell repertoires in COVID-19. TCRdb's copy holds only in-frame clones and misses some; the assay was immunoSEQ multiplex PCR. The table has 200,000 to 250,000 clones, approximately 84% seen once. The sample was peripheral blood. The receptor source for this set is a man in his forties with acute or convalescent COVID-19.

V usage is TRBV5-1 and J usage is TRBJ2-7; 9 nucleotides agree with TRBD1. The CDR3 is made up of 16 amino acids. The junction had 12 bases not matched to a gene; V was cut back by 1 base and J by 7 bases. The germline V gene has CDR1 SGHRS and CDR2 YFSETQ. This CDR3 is CASSLLKGQGWSEQYF. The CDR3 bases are TGCGCCAGCAGCTTGTTAAAGGGACAGGGTTGGAGTGAGCAGTACTTC. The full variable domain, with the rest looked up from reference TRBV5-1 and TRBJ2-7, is KAGVTQTPRYLIKTRGQQVTLSCSPISGHRSVSWYQQTPGQGLQFLFEYFSETQRNKGNFPGRFSGRQFSNSRSEMNVSTLELGDSALYLCASSLLKGQGWSEQYFGPGTRLTVT.

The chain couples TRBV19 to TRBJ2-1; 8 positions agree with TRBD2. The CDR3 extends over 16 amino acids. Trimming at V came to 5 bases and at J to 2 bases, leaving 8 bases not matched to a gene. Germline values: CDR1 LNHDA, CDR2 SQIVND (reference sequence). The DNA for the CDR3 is TGTGCCAGTAGTCCCCTCCGGGGGGGAACCTACAATGAGCAGTTCTTC. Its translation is CASSPLRGGTYNEQFF.

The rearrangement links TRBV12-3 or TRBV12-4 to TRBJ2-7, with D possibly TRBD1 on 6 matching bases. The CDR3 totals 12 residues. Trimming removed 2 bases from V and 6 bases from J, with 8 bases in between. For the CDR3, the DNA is TGTGCCAGCAGTTTAACAGGGTCCGAGCAGTACTTC. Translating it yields CASSLTGSEQYF.

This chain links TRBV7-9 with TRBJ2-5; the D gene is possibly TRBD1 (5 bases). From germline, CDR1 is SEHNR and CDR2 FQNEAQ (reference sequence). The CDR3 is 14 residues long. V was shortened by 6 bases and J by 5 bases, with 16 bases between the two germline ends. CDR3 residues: CASSKTVAGETQYF. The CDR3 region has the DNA TGTGCCAGCAGTAAGACAGTAGCCGGCGAGACCCAGTACTTC.

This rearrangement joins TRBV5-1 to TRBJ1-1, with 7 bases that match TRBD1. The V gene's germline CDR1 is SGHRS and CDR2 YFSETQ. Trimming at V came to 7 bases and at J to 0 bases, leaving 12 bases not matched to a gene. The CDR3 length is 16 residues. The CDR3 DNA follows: TGCGCCAGCGGGACAGTGACCTCTCCAATGAACACTGAAGCTTTCTTT. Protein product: CASGTVTSPMNTEAFF.

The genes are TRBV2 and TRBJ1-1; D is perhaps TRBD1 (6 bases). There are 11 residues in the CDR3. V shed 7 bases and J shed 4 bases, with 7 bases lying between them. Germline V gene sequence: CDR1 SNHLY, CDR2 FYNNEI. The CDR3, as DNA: TGTGCCAGCATAGGGGGCACTGAAGCTTTCTTT. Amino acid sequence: CASIGGTEAFF.

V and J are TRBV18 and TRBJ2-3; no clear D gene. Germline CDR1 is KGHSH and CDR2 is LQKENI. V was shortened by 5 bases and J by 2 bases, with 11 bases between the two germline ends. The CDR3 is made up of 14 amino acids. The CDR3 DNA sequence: TGTGCCAGCTCATCTATCGCCGACACAGATACGCAGTATTTT. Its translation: CASSSIADTDTQYF.

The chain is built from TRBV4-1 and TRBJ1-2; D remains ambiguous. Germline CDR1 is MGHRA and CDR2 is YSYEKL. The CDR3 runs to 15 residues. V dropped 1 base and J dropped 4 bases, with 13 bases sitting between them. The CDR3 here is CASSQAHFSVYGYTF. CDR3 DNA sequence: TGCGCCAGCAGCCAAGCCCACTTCTCTGTCTATGGCTACACCTTC.

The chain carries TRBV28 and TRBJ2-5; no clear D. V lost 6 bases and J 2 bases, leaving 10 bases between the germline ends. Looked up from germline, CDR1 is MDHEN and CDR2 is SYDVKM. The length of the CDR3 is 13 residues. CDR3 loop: CASSRIQQETQYF. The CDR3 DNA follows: TGTGCCAGCAGCCGCATACAGCAAGAGACCCAGTACTTC.

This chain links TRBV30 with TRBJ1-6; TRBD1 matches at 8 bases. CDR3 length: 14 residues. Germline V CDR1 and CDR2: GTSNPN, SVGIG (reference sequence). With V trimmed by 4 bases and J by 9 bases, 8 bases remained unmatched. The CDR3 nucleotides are TGTGCCTGGATCGACAGGGGAATAAGTTCACCCCTCCACTTT. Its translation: CAWIDRGISSPLHF.